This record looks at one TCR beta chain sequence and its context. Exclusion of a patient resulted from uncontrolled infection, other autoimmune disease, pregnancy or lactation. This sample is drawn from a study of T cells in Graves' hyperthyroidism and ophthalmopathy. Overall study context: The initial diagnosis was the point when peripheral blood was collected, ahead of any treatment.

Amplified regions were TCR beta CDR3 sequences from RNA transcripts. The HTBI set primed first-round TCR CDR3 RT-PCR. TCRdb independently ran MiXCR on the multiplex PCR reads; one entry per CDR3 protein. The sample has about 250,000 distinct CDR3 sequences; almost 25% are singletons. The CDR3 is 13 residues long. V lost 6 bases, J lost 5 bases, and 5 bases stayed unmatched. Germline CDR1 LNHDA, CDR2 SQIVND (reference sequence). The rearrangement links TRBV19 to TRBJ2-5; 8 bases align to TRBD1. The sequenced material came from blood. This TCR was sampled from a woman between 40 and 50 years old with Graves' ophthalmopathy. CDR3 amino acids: CASSWAGGETQYF. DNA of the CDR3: TGTGCCAGTAGCTGGGCAGGGGGCGAGACCCAGTACTTC.